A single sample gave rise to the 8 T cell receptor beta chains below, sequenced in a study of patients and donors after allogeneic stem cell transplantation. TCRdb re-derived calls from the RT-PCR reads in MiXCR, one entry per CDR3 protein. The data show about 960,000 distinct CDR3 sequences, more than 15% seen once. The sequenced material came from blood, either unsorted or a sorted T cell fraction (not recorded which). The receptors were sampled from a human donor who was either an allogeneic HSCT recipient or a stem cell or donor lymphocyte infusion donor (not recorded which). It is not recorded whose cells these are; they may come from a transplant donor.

The CDR3 protein is CASATWAAGDTQYF. The CDR3 DNA reads as TGTGCCAGCGCCACGTGGGCGGCCGGAGATACGCAGTATTTT. The V and J genes are TRBV2 and TRBJ2-3, with D uncertain. From germline, CDR1 is SNHLY and CDR2 FYNNEI. The CDR3 consists of 14 residues. The V and J ends lost 8 bases and 5 bases respectively, with 17 bases between them.

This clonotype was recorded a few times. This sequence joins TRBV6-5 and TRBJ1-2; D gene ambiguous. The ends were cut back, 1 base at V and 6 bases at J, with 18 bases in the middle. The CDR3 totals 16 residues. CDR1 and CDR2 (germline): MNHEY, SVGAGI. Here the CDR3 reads CASSYYPQRGVDGYTF. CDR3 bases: TGTGCCAGCAGTTACTATCCTCAGCGGGGTGTGGATGGCTACACCTTC.

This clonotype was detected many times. The CDR3 reads CASSLAGRLSYNEQFF. CDR3 DNA sequence: TGCGCCAGCAGCTTGGCGGGACGGCTCTCCTACAATGAGCAGTTCTTC. The chain links TRBV5-1 to TRBJ2-1; D tentatively fits TRBD1 or TRBD2 (5 bases each). The CDR3 spans 16 residues. Trimming took off 0 bases at V and 0 bases at J, with 10 bases between the two ends. Germline values: CDR1 SGHRS, CDR2 YFSETQ.

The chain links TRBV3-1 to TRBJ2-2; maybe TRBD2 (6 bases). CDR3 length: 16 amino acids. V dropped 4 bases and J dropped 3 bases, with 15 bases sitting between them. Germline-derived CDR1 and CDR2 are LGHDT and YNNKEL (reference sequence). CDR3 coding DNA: TGTGCCAGCAGCCGGTTAAGGGGAGGCGACACCGGGGAGCTGTTTTTT. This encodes CASSRLRGGDTGELFF.

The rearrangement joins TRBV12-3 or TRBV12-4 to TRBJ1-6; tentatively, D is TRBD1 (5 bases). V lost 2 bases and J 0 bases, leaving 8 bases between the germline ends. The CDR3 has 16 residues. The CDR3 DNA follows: TGTGCCAGCAGTTTATCGGGGGGCTCCTATAATTCACCCCTCCACTTT. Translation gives CASSLSGGSYNSPLHF.

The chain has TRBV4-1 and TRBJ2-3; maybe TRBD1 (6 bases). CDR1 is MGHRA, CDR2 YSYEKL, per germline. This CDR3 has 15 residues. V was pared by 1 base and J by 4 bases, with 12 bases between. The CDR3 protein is CASSQGFRGADTQYF. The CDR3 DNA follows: TGCGCCAGCAGCCAAGGATTCAGGGGTGCAGATACGCAGTATTTT.

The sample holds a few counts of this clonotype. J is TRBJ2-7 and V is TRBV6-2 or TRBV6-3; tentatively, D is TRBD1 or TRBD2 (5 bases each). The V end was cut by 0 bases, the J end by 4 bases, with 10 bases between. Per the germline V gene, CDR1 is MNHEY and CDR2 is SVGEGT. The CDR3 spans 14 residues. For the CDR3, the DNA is TGTGCCAGCAGTTACTCGGGACCCCAATACGAGCAGTACTTC. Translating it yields CASSYSGPQYEQYF.

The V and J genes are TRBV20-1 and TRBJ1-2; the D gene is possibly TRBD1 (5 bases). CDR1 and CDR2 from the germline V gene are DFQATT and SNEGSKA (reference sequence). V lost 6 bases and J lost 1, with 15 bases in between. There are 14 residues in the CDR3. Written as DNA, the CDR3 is TGCAGTGCCCCGGGAGGACACTTTAACTATGGCTACACCTTC. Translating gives CSAPGGHFNYGYTF.